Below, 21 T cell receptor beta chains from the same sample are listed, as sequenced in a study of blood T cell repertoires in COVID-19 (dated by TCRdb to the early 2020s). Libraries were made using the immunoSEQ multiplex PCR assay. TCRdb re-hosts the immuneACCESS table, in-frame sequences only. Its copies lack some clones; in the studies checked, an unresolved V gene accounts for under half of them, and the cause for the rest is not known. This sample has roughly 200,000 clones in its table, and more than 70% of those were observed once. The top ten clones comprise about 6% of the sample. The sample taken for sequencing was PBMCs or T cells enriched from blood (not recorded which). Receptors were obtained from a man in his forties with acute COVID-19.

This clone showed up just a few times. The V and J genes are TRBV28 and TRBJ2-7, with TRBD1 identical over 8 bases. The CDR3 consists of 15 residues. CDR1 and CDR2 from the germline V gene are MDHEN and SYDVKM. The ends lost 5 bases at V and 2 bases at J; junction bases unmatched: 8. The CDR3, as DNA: TGTGCCAGCAGTCCCAACAGGGGGGTCCCCTACGAGCAGTACTTC. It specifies CASSPNRGVPYEQYF.

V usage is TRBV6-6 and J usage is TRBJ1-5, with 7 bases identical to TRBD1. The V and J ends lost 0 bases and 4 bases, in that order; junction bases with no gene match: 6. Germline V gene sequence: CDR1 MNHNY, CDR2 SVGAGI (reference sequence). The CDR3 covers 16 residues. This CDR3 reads CASSYSGQRMNQPQHF. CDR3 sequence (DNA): TGTGCCAGCAGTTACTCGGGACAGAGGATGAATCAGCCCCAGCATTTT.

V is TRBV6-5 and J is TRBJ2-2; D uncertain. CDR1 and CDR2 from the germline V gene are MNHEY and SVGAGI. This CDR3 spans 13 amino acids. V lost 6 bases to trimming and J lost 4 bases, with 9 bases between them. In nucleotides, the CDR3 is TGTGCCAGCAGAGAGAAGAGCACCGGGGAGCTGTTTTTT. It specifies CASREKSTGELFF.

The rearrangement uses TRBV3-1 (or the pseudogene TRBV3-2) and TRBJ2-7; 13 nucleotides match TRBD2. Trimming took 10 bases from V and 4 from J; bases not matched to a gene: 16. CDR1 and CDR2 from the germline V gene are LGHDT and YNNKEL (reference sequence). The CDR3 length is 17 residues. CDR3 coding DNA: TGTGCCACCCCGGGGACTAGCGGGACTGGGGGGAATTACGAGCAGTACTTC. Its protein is CATPGTSGTGGNYEQYF.

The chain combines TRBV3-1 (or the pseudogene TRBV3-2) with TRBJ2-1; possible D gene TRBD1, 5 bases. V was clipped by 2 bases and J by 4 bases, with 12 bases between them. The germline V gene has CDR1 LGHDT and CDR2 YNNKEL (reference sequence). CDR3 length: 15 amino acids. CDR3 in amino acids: CASSQLSREYNEQFF. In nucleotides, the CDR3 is TGTGCCAGCAGCCAACTCTCCAGGGAATACAATGAGCAGTTCTTC.

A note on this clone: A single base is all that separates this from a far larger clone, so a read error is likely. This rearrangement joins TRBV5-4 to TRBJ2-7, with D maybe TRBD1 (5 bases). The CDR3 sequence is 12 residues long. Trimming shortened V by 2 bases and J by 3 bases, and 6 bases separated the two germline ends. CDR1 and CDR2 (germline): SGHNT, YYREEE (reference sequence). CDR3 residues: CASSFDSYEQYF. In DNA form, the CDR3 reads TGTGCCAGCAGCTTCGACAGCTACGAGCAGTACTTC.

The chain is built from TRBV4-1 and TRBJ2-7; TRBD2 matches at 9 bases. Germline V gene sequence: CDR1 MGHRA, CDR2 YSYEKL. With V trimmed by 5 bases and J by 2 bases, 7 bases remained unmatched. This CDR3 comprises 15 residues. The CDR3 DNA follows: TGCGCCAGCAGCTACAGACTAGCGGAGACCTACGAGCAGTACTTC. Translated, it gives CASSYRLAETYEQYF.

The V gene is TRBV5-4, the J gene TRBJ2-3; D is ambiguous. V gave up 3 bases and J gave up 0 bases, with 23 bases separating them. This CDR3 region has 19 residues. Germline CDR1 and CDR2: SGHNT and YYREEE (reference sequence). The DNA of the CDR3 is TGTGCCAGCAGCTCCGTAATAAAACAGAGACCTCCTAGCACAGATACGCAGTATTTT. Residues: CASSSVIKQRPPSTDTQYF.

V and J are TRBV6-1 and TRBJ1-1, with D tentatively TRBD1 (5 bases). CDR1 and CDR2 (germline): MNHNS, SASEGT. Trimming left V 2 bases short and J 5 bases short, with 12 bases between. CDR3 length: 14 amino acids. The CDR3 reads CASSENRIGTEAFF. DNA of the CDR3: TGTGCCAGCAGTGAAAACAGGATCGGTACTGAAGCTTTCTTT.

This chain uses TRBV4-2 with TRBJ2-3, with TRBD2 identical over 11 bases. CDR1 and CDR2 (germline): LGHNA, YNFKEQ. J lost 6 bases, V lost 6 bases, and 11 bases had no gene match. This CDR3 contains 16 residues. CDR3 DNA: TGTGCCAGCAGTCCTCTAGCGGGAGGCCTAACGGATACGCAGTATTTT. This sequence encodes CASSPLAGGLTDTQYF.

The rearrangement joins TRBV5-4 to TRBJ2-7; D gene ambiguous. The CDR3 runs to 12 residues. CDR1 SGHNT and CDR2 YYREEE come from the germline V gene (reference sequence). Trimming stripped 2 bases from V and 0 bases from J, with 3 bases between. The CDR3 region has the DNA TGTGCCAGCAGCTTCAGCTCCTACGAGCAGTACTTC. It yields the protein CASSFSSYEQYF.

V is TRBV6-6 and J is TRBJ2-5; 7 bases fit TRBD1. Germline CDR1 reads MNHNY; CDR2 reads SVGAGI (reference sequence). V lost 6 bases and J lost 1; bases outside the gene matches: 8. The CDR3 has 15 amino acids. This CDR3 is CASSPGQPGQETQYF. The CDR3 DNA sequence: TGTGCCAGCAGCCCGGGACAGCCCGGCCAAGAGACCCAGTACTTC.

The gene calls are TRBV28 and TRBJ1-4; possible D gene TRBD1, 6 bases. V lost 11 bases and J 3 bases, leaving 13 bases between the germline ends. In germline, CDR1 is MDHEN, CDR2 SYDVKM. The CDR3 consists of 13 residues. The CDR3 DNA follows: TGTGCCTGTTCCAGACAGGCTAATGAAAAACTGTTTTTT. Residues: CACSRQANEKLFF.

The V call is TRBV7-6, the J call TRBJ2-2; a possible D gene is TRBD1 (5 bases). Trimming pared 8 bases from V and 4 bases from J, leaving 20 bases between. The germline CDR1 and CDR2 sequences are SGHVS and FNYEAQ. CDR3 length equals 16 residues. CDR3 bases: TGTGCCAGCGCCGCCAGCTTGGGGCCCAGCACCGGGGAGCTGTTTTTT. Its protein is CASAASLGPSTGELFF.

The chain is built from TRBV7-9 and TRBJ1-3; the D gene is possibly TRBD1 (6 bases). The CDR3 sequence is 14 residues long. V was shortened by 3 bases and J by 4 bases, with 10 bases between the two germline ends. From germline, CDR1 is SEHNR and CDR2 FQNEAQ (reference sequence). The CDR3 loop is CASSFYTGGNTIYF. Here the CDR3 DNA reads TGTGCCAGCAGCTTTTATACAGGGGGAAACACCATATATTTT.

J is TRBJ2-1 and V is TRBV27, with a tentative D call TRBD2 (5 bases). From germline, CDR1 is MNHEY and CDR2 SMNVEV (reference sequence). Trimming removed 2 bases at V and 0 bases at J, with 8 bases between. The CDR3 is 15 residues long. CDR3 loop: CASSLAGYSYNEQFF. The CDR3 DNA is TGTGCCAGCAGTTTAGCGGGTTACTCCTACAATGAGCAGTTCTTC.

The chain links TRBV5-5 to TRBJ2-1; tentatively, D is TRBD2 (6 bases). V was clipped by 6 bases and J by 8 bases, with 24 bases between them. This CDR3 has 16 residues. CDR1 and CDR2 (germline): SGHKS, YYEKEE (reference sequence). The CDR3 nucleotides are TGTGCCAGCATCCTCCTCTATACGACGGGAGTCGATGAGCAGTTCTTC. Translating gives CASILLYTTGVDEQFF.

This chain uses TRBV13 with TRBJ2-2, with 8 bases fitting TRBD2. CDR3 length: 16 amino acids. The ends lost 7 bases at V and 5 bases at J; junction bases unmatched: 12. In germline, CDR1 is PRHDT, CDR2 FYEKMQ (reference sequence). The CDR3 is CASMPPTGGPTGELFF. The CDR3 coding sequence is TGTGCCAGCATGCCCCCGACGGGAGGGCCGACCGGGGAGCTGTTTTTT.

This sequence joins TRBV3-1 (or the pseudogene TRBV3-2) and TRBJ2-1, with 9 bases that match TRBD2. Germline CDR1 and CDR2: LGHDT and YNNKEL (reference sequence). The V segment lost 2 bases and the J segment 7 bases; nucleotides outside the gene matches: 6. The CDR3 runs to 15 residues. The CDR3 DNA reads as TGTGCCAGCAGCCAACAAGCGGGAGGCCCGAATGAGCAGTTCTTC. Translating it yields CASSQQAGGPNEQFF.

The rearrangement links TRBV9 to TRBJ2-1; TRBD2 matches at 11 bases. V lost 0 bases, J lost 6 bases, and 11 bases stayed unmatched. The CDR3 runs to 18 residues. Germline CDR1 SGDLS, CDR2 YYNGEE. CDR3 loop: CASSVATGLAGGRNEQFF. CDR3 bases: TGTGCCAGCAGCGTAGCTACTGGGCTAGCGGGAGGACGCAATGAGCAGTTCTTC.

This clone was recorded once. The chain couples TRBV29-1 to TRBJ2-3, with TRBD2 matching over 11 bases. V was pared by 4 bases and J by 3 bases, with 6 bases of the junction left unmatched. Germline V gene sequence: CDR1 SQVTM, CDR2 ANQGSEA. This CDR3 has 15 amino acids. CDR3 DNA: TGCAGCGTTGGCGTGACTAGCGGGATAACAGATACGCAGTATTTT. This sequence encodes CSVGVTSGITDTQYF.